One and the same sample provided the 6 T cell receptor beta chains below, sequenced in a study of T-cell reconstitution after alpha-beta-depleted transplantation in children (dated by TCRdb to about 2016). Libraries were constructed by PCR. The instrument was an Illumina HiSeq 2500. Molecular barcoding was employed in the preparation of TCR libraries, with unique molecular identifiers being used to normalize TCRbeta repertoire quantification. The public sequencing data were trimmed at Q25 with fastp and processed into clonotypes with MiXCR by TCRdb, which kept only in-frame beta chains. Each record represents a unique CDR3 protein, reported with the most common genes and DNA among its rows. A total of over 150,000 distinct CDR3 sequences appear in this sample, roughly 6.6% of them only once. Of the sample, just over 5.5% falls within the top ten clones. The treatment or condition label here, explained by the study, means: allogeneic hematopoietic cell transplantation with graft depleted of TCRalphabeta T cells and CD19 B cells.

Sequencing used PBMCs, obtained before TCRalphabeta/CD19-depleted stem cell transplant. The receptors were sampled from a boy younger than 10 with acute lymphoblastic leukemia, due to receive a stem cell transplant.

As to this clonotype: This may come from a read error, since a much larger clone is one base off. This rearrangement joins TRBV10-2 to TRBJ2-7; 9 bases line up with TRBD2. V lost 10 bases to trimming and J lost 3 bases; unmatched junction nucleotides: 7. Germline lookup yields CDR1 WSHSY and CDR2 SAAADI. This CDR3 has 13 residues. The CDR3 sequence is CANMTSGVYEQYF. The CDR3 bases are TGCGCCAACATGACTAGCGGAGTCTACGAGCAGTACTTC.

This clonotype was picked up many times. One end of the junction varies from germline; a read error may be responsible. The J gene is TRBJ2-7, the V gene TRBV20-1, with TRBD2 matching over 11 bases. Germline CDR1 and CDR2: DFQATT and SNEGSKA (reference sequence). This CDR3 is 11 amino acids long. The CDR3, as DNA: TGCAGTGCTAACCCCGGGACTAGCGGTTCCTTC. It specifies CSANPGTSGSF.

This clonotype was seen a handful of times. V usage is TRBV28 and J usage is TRBJ1-5, with no clear D. Looked up from germline, CDR1 is MDHEN and CDR2 is SYDVKM. CDR3 length equals 15 residues. The ends were cut back, 3 bases at V and 5 bases at J, with 14 bases in the middle. The CDR3 loop is CASSFEGLPYQPQHF. For the CDR3, the DNA is TGTGCCAGCAGTTTTGAGGGTCTCCCTTATCAGCCCCAGCATTTT.

This clonotype was seen a handful of times. The chain links TRBV28 to TRBJ1-2; weak D call: TRBD1 (6 bases). CDR3 length: 12 residues. CDR1 MDHEN and CDR2 SYDVKM come from the germline V gene. V gave up 5 bases and J gave up 8 bases, with 12 bases separating them. The CDR3 spells CASSIGQIGYTF. The CDR3 region has the DNA TGTGCCAGCAGTATCGGACAGATCGGCTACACCTTC.

Ten or more counts support this clonotype. This rearrangement joins TRBV20-1 to TRBJ2-5, with 8 bases fitting TRBD2. CDR3 size: 13 residues. The germline V gene encodes CDR1 DFQATT and CDR2 SNEGSKA (reference sequence). J gave up 1 base and V 5 bases, and 3 bases lay outside the gene matches. CDR3 loop: CSAGGTSQETQYF. The CDR3 DNA follows: TGCAGTGCTGGGGGGACTAGCCAAGAGACCCAGTACTTC.

This clonotype was picked up many times. The CDR3 is CSAGRLAPGSDETQYF. The CDR3 DNA sequence: TGCAGTGCTGGACGACTAGCGCCTGGGTCGGATGAGACCCAGTACTTC. The chain uses TRBV20-1 and TRBJ2-5; 8 bases agree with TRBD2. J lost 5 bases, V lost 5 bases, and 16 bases had no gene match. Per the germline V gene, CDR1 is DFQATT and CDR2 is SNEGSKA (reference sequence). This CDR3 comprises 16 residues.